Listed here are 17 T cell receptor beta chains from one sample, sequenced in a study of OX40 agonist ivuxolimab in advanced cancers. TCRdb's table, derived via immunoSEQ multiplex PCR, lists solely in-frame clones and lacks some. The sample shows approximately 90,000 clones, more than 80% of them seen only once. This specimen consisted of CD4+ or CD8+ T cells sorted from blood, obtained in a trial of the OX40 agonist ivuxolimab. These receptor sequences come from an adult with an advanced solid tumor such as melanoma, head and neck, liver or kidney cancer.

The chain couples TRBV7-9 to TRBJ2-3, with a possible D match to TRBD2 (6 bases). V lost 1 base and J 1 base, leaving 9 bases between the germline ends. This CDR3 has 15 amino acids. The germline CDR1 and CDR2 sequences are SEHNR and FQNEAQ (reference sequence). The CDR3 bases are TGTGCCAGCAGCTTAGGAGGAGGGGGCACAGATACGCAGTATTTT. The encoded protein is CASSLGGGGTDTQYF. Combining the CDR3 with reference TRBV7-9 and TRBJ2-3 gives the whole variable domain DTGVSQNPRHKITKRGQNVTFRCDPISEHNRLYWYRQTLGQGPEFLTYFQNEAQLEKSRLLSDRFSAERPKGSFSTLEIQRTEQGDSAMYLCASSLGGGGTDTQYFGPGTRLTVL.

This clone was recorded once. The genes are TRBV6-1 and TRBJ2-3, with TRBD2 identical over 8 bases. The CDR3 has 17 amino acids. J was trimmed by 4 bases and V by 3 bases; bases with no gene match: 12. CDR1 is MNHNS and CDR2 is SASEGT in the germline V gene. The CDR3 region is CASSDPLSGSRADTQYF. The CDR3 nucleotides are TGTGCCAGCAGTGACCCATTAAGCGGGAGTCGGGCAGATACGCAGTATTTT.

The CDR3, as DNA: TGTGCCAGGTCCGGGACAGGGTCCGGAAACACCATATATTTT. Protein product: CARSGTGSGNTIYF. The V and J genes are TRBV5-3 and TRBJ1-3; 9 nucleotides match TRBD1. TRBV5-3 is designated an ORF whose function remains uncertain. The CDR3 consists of 14 residues. With 8 bases clipped from V and 4 bases from J, the junction kept 7 bases outside the gene matches.

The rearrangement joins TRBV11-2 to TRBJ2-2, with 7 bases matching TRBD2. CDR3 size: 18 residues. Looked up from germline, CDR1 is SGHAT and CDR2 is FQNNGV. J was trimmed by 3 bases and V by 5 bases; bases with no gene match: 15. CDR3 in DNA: TGTGCCAGCAGCCCTCGGTGGGGGGGGTTTATGGACACCGGGGAGCTGTTTTTT. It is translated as CASSPRWGGFMDTGELFF.

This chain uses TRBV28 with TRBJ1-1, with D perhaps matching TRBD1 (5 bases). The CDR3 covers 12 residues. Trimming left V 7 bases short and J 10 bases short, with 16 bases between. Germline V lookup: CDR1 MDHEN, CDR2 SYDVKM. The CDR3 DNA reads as TGTGCCAGCATCACTGGGGCGGGGCCAGCTTTCTTT. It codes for CASITGAGPAFF.

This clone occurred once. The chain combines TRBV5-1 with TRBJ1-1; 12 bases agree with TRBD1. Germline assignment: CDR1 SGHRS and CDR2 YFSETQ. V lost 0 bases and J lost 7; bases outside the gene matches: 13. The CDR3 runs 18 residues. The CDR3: CASSLVGRRDRGRDEAFF. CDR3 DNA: TGCGCCAGCAGCTTGGTAGGGCGCAGGGACAGGGGGCGGGATGAAGCTTTCTTT.

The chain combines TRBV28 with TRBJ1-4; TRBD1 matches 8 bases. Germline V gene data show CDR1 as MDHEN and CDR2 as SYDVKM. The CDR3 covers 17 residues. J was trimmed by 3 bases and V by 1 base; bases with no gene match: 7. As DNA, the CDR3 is TGTGCCAGCAGTTTATTCGCAGGGGGCGGTGCTAATGAAAAACTGTTTTTT. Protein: CASSLFAGGGANEKLFF.

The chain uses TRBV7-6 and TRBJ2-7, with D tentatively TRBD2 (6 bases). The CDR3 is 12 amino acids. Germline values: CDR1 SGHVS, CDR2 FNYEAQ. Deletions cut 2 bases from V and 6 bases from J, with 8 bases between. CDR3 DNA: TGTGCCAGCAGCTTATGGGGAGGCGAGCAGTACTTC. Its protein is CASSLWGGEQYF.

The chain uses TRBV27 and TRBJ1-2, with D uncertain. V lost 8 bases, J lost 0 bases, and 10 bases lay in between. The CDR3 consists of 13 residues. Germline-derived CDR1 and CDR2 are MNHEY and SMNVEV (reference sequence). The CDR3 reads CASRRGPNYGYTF. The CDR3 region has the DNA TGTGCCAGCCGACGCGGTCCTAACTATGGCTACACCTTC.

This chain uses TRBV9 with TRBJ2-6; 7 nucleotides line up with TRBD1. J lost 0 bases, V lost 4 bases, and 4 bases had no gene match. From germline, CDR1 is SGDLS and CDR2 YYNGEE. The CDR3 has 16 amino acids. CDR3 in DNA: TGTGCCAGCAGCCCGACAGGGCTCTCTGGGGCCAACGTCCTGACTTTC. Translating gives CASSPTGLSGANVLTF.

The CDR3: CASRPRDPSYQETQYF. In nucleotides, the CDR3 is TGTGCCAGCAGGCCGAGAGACCCTTCGTACCAAGAGACCCAGTACTTC. V gene TRBV5-8 combines with J gene TRBJ2-5; no clear D gene. Germline V gives CDR1 SGHTS, CDR2 YDEGEE. V gave up 5 bases and J gave up 0 bases, with 17 bases separating them. This CDR3 has 16 amino acids.

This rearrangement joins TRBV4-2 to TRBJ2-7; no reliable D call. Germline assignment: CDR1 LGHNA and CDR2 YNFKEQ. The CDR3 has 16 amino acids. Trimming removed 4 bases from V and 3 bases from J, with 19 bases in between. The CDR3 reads CASSLRMQGSFYEQYF. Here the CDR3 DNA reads TGTGCCAGCAGCCTACGGATGCAAGGCTCTTTCTACGAGCAGTACTTC.

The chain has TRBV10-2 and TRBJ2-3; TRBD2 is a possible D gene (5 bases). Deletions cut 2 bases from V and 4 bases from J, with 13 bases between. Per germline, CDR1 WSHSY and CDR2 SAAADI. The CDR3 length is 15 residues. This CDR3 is CASSEQVLVADTQYF. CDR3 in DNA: TGCGCCAGCAGTGAGCAGGTACTAGTAGCAGATACGCAGTATTTT.

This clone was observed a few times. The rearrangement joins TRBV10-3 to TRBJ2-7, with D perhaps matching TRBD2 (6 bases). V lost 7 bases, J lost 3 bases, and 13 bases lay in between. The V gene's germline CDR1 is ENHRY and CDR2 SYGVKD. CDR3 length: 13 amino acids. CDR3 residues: CAIMGAGGYEQYF. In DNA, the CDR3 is TGTGCCATCATGGGAGCCGGGGGCTACGAGCAGTACTTC.

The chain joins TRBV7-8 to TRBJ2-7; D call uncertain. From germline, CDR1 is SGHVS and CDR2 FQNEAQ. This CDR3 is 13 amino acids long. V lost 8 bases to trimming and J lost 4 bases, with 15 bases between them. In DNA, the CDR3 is TGTGCCAGCGAGACGGGCGCAGAGTACGAGCAGTACTTC. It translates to CASETGAEYEQYF.

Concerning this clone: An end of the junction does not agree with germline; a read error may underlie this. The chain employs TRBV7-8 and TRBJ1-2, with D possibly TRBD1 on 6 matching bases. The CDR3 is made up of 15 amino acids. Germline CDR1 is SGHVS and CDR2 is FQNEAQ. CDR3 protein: CASSLGRTANYGYTF. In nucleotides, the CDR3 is TGTGCCAGCAGTTTAGGGAGGACAGCTAACTATGGCTACACCTTC.

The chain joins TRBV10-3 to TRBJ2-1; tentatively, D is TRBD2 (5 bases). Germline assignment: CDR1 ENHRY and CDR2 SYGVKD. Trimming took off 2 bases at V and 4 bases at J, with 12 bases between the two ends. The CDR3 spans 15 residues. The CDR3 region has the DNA TGTGCCATCAGTGAGAACCGGGATGCGTACAATGAGCAGTTCTTC. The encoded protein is CAISENRDAYNEQFF.